This is a list of T cell receptor beta chains from one sample in a study of T cell responses to AZD1222 COVID-19 vaccine. Assay: immunoSEQ multiplex PCR; the TCRdb copy retains only in-frame clones and omits some. The sample records around 130,000 clones, over 90% being singletons. The sample in question was peripheral blood, obtained on day 0 of AZD1222 vaccination. These receptors originate from an adult in good health. Both conserved end residues are part of each CDR3.

j_call	v_call	cdr3_aa
TRBJ1-1	TRBV6-5	CASSYAPDRVNTEAFF
TRBJ1-3	TRBV5-1	CASSPLSLSSGNTIYF
TRBJ1-2	TRBV6-1	CASSEGKGQGYGYTF
TRBJ1-2	TRBV6-5	CASSYSHLDGYTF
TRBJ1-2	TRBV12-5	CASGLVSGVSVGYTF
TRBJ1-4	TRBV7-8	CASTNVGATNEKLFF
TRBJ1-6	TRBV6-6	CASTFSGESYNSPLHF
TRBJ1-2	TRBV5-5	CASSFGQPNYGYTF
TRBJ1-4	TRBV20-1	CSASKAQGTNEKLFF
TRBJ1-2	TRBV7-2	CASSLGVGLNYGYTF
TRBJ1-3	TRBV10-3	CAIRDPTHSGNTIYF
TRBJ1-4	TRBV5-1	CASSWGVNNEKLFF
TRBJ2-3	TRBV11-2	CASSSTLAGSTDTQYF
TRBJ2-1	TRBV15	CATRRASGGTNEQFF
TRBJ1-1	TRBV2	CASSWGVRTNTEAFF
TRBJ1-1	TRBV7-8	CASSPLRMNTEAFF
TRBJ1-6	TRBV18	CASSPGGGNSPLHF
TRBJ1-1	TRBV9	CASSVAGFMNTEAFF
TRBJ2-7	TRBV30	CAWGPGAISYEQYF
TRBJ1-1	TRBV4-1	CASSPVGTEAFF
TRBJ1-1	TRBV19	CASSMTSLGTEAFF
TRBJ1-2	TRBV3-1/TRBV3-2	CASSQVGSTYGYTF
TRBJ1-5	TRBV29-1	CSVGRGVDQPQHF
TRBJ1-2	TRBV11-3	CASSSGQGQGYTF
TRBJ1-5	TRBV19	CASTLDREVGNQPQHF